The 22 T cell receptor beta chains given below trace back to one sample, sequenced in a study of blood T cells in healthy people across ages. It was with a sample-barcoded 5' primer and a J-beta primer mix that a second PCR of about 6 to 11 cycles was run. TCRdb reanalysed the 5' RACE reads using MiXCR and keeps one entry per CDR3 protein. The sample includes fewer than 2 million distinct CDR3 sequences, around 42% of them seen just once. Material for sequencing was blood. Receptors were obtained from a human donor in good health.

As for this clonotype: At one boundary the junction diverges from the germline segment, which might be a read error. This rearrangement joins TRBV7-3 to TRBJ2-2; the D gene is possibly TRBD1 (6 bases). CDR3 length equals 16 residues. Germline lookup yields CDR1 SGHTA and CDR2 FQGTGA. DNA of the CDR3: TGTGCCGGCAGCCCCAGGGGTCCTCCTCATACCGGGGAGCTGTTTTTT. Translated: CAGSPRGPPHTGELFF.

The V gene is TRBV9, the J gene TRBJ1-2; the match to TRBD1 covers 7 bases. V lost 3 bases to trimming and J lost 4 bases; unmatched junction nucleotides: 12. This CDR3 spans 16 amino acids. Germline V gives CDR1 SGDLS, CDR2 YYNGEE. The DNA of the CDR3 is TGTGCCAGCAGCGACATAGGGACAGAGGCTGGCTATGGCTACACCTTC. Amino acid sequence: CASSDIGTEAGYGYTF.

The chain couples TRBV7-2 to TRBJ2-3; D is possibly TRBD2 (5 bases). V lost 4 bases, J lost 2 bases, and 19 bases lay in between. This CDR3 has 17 amino acids. Germline-derived CDR1 and CDR2 are SGHTA and FQGNSA. Here the CDR3 DNA reads TGTGCCAGCAGCTCTCAGAGCACAGCGGAGTTCACAGATACGCAGTATTTT. It specifies CASSSQSTAEFTDTQYF. Combining the CDR3 with reference TRBV7-2 and TRBJ2-3 gives the whole variable domain GAGVSQSPSNKVTEKGKDVELRCDPISGHTALYWYRQSLGQGLEFLIYFQGNSAPDKSGLPSDRFSAERTGGSVSTLTIQRTQQEDSAVYLCASSSQSTAEFTDTQYFGPGTRLTVL.

The chain uses TRBV4-3 and TRBJ1-6; 8 bases match TRBD1. The germline CDR1 and CDR2 sequences are LGHNA and YSLEER. The trim removed 1 base at V and 8 bases at J, leaving 10 bases unmatched. CDR3 length: 17 residues. The CDR3 reads CASSQAATGEGYSPLHF. In DNA form, the CDR3 reads TGCGCCAGCAGCCAAGCGGCGACAGGGGAAGGATATTCACCCCTCCACTTT.

This clonotype was counted a few times. The chain couples TRBV12-3 or TRBV12-4 to TRBJ2-1; weak D call: TRBD2 (6 bases). This CDR3 is built from 16 residues. Trimming left V 6 bases short and J 3 bases short, with 18 bases between. The CDR3 region has the DNA TGTGCCAGCAGGAGACCGGGAGAATGGGACTACAATGAGCAGTTCTTC. Amino acids: CASRRPGEWDYNEQFF.

This CDR3 is CASSLAGGSGSQYF. The CDR3 nucleotides are TGTGCCAGCAGCTTAGCAGGGGGCTCTGGGTCCCAGTACTTC. The V call is TRBV7-2, the J call TRBJ2-5, with 7 bases fitting TRBD1. The J segment lost 9 bases and the V segment lost 0 bases, leaving 7 bases of the junction unmatched. The germline gives CDR1 SGHTA, CDR2 FQGNSA. This CDR3 is 14 amino acids long.

The chain is built from TRBV7-2 and TRBJ2-3; 9 nucleotides match TRBD2. The CDR3 consists of 16 residues. The trim removed 2 bases at V and 4 bases at J, leaving 7 bases unmatched. CDR1 is SGHTA, CDR2 FQGNSA, per germline. For the CDR3, the DNA is TGTGCCAGCAGCTTAACTATAGCGGGGGAGGCAGATACGCAGTATTTT. Residues: CASSLTIAGEADTQYF.

This clonotype has a single count. The chain is built from TRBV7-2 and TRBJ2-5; 8 bases are shared with TRBD2. The CDR3 consists of 15 residues. With V trimmed by 5 bases and J by 5 bases, 10 bases remained unmatched. Germline V gives CDR1 SGHTA, CDR2 FQGNSA. CDR3 protein: CASSPSRTSWETQYF. The CDR3 region has the DNA TGTGCCAGCAGCCCATCCCGGACTAGCTGGGAGACCCAGTACTTC.

The V call is TRBV7-9, the J call TRBJ2-5; possibly TRBD2 for D (5 bases). Germline V lookup: CDR1 SEHNR, CDR2 FQNEAQ (reference sequence). CDR3 length: 16 residues. V lost 1 base and J 7 bases, leaving 19 bases between the germline ends. The CDR3 loop is CASSLGGGTLRGTQYF. The CDR3 nucleotides read TGTGCCAGCAGCTTAGGAGGCGGAACTCTACGGGGGACCCAGTACTTC.

As for this clonotype: Mismatch with germline at one junction end may stem from a read error. The chain has TRBV13 and TRBJ2-1; possibly TRBD1 or TRBD2 for D (5 bases each). CDR1 is PRHDT and CDR2 is FYEKMQ in the germline V gene (reference sequence). This CDR3 contains 14 residues. The DNA of the CDR3 is TGTGCCAGCAGTCCATACGGACGGGGCAATGAGCGGTTCTTC. It yields the protein CASSPYGRGNERFF.

The rearrangement joins TRBV29-1 to TRBJ1-1; D might be TRBD1 (6 bases). Germline CDR1 and CDR2: SQVTM and ANQGSEA. This CDR3 region has 14 residues. V was clipped by 2 bases and J by 0 bases, with 10 bases between them. CDR3 DNA: TGCAGCGTTGAAATCCGACAGGTGAACACTGAAGCTTTCTTT. It translates to CSVEIRQVNTEAFF.

V usage is TRBV6-5 and J usage is TRBJ1-5; D possibly corresponds to TRBD1 (5 bases). V dropped 6 bases and J dropped 7 bases, with 16 bases sitting between them. The length of the CDR3 is 14 residues. From germline, CDR1 is MNHEY and CDR2 SVGAGI. The CDR3 DNA sequence: TGTGCCAGCAGGGGACGCGGGTTCGGCCAGCCCCAGCATTTT. Translating gives CASRGRGFGQPQHF.

This clonotype was seen only once. The chain is built from TRBV20-1 and TRBJ2-7; D remains ambiguous. This CDR3 has 13 residues. The germline CDR1 and CDR2 sequences are DFQATT and SNEGSKA (reference sequence). The V end was cut by 6 bases, the J end by 7 bases, with 19 bases between. The CDR3: CSAPDTGDIEQYF. DNA of the CDR3: TGCAGTGCCCCAGACACGGGTGATATTGAGCAGTACTTC.

The rearrangement links TRBV7-2 to TRBJ2-3; the match to TRBD1 covers 9 bases. This CDR3 region has 15 residues. CDR1 and CDR2 (germline): SGHTA, FQGNSA. V gave up 4 bases and J gave up 2 bases; unmatched junction bases: 4. The CDR3 DNA reads TGTGCCAGCAGCTCCGGGACAGGGAACACAGATACGCAGTATTTT. This codes for CASSSGTGNTDTQYF.

V usage is TRBV12-3 or TRBV12-4 and J usage is TRBJ1-6, with D unclear. V was trimmed by 1 base and J by 9 bases, leaving 7 bases between them. This CDR3 comprises 13 residues. The CDR3 sequence is CASSLESRSPLHF. The CDR3 DNA reads as TGTGCCAGCAGTTTAGAAAGCCGTTCACCCCTCCACTTT.

The V and J genes are TRBV5-1 and TRBJ1-5; a possible D gene is TRBD1 (5 bases). This CDR3 region has 14 residues. Germline V gene lookup returns CDR1 SGHRS and CDR2 YFSETQ. The V end lost 4 bases, the J end lost 5 bases, and 13 bases lay between the germline ends. The CDR3 sequence: CASSIQGPHQPQHF. In nucleotides, the CDR3 is TGCGCCAGCAGCATCCAGGGCCCTCATCAGCCCCAGCATTTT. Looking up the rest from reference TRBV5-1 and TRBJ1-5 gives the full variable domain: KAGVTQTPRYLIKTRGQQVTLSCSPISGHRSVSWYQQTPGQGLQFLFEYFSETQRNKGNFPGRFSGRQFSNSRSEMNVSTLELGDSALYLCASSIQGPHQPQHFGDGTRLSIL.

This chain uses TRBV5-1 with TRBJ2-3; 11 bases are shared with TRBD2. V trimming: 4 bases; J trimming: 4 bases; junction bases outside the gene matches: 11. The CDR3 loop spans 17 amino acids. Germline V gene lookup returns CDR1 SGHRS and CDR2 YFSETQ. In nucleotides, the CDR3 is TGCGCCAGCAGCCCGGGATCGGCTAGCGGGGGGTCAGATACGCAGTATTTT. This sequence encodes CASSPGSASGGSDTQYF. The whole variable domain, filled in from reference TRBV5-1 and TRBJ2-3, reads KAGVTQTPRYLIKTRGQQVTLSCSPISGHRSVSWYQQTPGQGLQFLFEYFSETQRNKGNFPGRFSGRQFSNSRSEMNVSTLELGDSALYLCASSPGSASGGSDTQYFGPGTRLTVL.

The table lists this clonotype with a few counts. This chain links TRBV6-1 with TRBJ1-1, with D possibly being TRBD1 (5 bases). Germline CDR1 is MNHNS and CDR2 is SASEGT. Trimming removed 5 bases from V and 3 bases from J, with 13 bases in between. The CDR3 extends over 14 amino acids. CDR3 sequence reads: CASSPFEGDTEAFF. CDR3 DNA: TGTGCCAGCAGTCCGTTTGAAGGGGACACTGAAGCTTTCTTT.

This chain uses TRBV5-1 with TRBJ1-1; possible D gene TRBD1, 6 bases. The length of the CDR3 is 15 residues. The ends were cut back, 0 bases at V and 5 bases at J, with 14 bases in the middle. The germline V gene has CDR1 SGHRS and CDR2 YFSETQ. CDR3 sequence reads: CASSLAGTGCTEAFF. Here the CDR3 DNA reads TGCGCCAGCAGCTTGGCCGGAACAGGGTGTACTGAAGCTTTCTTT.

This clonotype turned up a few times. This rearrangement joins TRBV25-1 to TRBJ2-3; the D is unclear. The V end lost 5 bases, the J end lost 3 bases, and 12 bases lay between the germline ends. CDR3 size: 14 residues. CDR1 is MGHDK and CDR2 is SYGVNS in the germline V gene. The CDR3 DNA sequence: TGTGCCAGCAGTAAACCCCCAGAAACAGATACGCAGTATTTT. The encoded protein is CASSKPPETDTQYF.

The V and J genes are TRBV29-1 and TRBJ1-1; the D gene is possibly TRBD1 (6 bases). Germline V gene lookup returns CDR1 SQVTM and CDR2 ANQGSEA. V was pared by 7 bases and J by 0 bases, with 15 bases between. The CDR3 spans 14 residues. The CDR3 spells CSGNRVALNTEAFF. The DNA for the CDR3 is TGCAGCGGAAACAGGGTGGCCTTGAACACTGAAGCTTTCTTT.

The chain uses TRBV7-9 and TRBJ2-2; D is ambiguous. This CDR3 region has 16 residues. CDR1 and CDR2 (germline): SEHNR, FQNEAQ (reference sequence). V lost 3 bases, J lost 2 bases, and 13 bases lay in between. Here the CDR3 reads CASSFRDKSNTGELFF. DNA of the CDR3: TGTGCCAGCAGCTTCCGAGACAAAAGCAACACCGGGGAGCTGTTTTTT.